The 27 T cell receptor beta chains given below trace back to one sample, sequenced in a study of OX40 agonist ivuxolimab in advanced cancers. Measured with immunoSEQ multiplex PCR; TCRdb has only the in-frame clones, and not every one. The table includes more than 15,000 clones, roughly nine tenths detected once. Material: CD4+ or CD8+ T cells sorted from blood, obtained in a trial of the OX40 agonist ivuxolimab. All receptors come from an adult with an advanced solid tumor such as melanoma, head and neck, liver or kidney cancer.

The gene calls are TRBV4-3 and TRBJ2-7, with D perhaps TRBD2 (5 bases). The CDR3 length is 14 residues. Germline V gives CDR1 LGHNA, CDR2 YSLEER. The ends were cut back, 0 bases at V and 3 bases at J, with 9 bases in the middle. The CDR3 sequence: CASSQDGVIYEQYF. As DNA, the CDR3 is TGCGCCAGCAGCCAAGACGGGGTTATCTACGAGCAGTACTTC.

The chain couples TRBV27 to TRBJ2-5; 14 bases map to TRBD2. The V segment lost 6 bases and the J segment 8 bases; nucleotides outside the gene matches: 11. There are 16 residues in the CDR3. Germline values: CDR1 MNHEY, CDR2 SMNVEV (reference sequence). The CDR3 DNA is TGTGCCAGCAGAACCGGGACTAGCGGGGGTCTGGGTACCCAGTACTTC. Its protein product is CASRTGTSGGLGTQYF.

As concerns this clone: Additional DNA sequences in this sample encode the identical CDR3. The rearrangement uses TRBV6-5 and TRBJ2-1; 8 bases line up with TRBD1. The CDR3 is made up of 16 amino acids. V shed 1 base, J shed 0 bases, and the junction held 2 bases outside the gene matches. Germline lookup yields CDR1 MNHEY and CDR2 SVGAGI. The CDR3 nucleotides read TGTGCCAGCAGTTACTTGCAGGGGGCCTCCTACAATGAGCAGTTCTTC. Translated: CASSYLQGASYNEQFF.

The chain is built from TRBV5-1 and TRBJ1-4; 8 positions agree with TRBD1. CDR3 length: 15 amino acids. Germline-derived CDR1 and CDR2 are SGHRS and YFSETQ. V shed 4 bases, J shed 5 bases, and the junction held 7 bases outside the gene matches. The CDR3 sequence: CASSLLTGANEKLFF. CDR3 DNA: TGCGCCAGCAGCCTACTGACAGGGGCAAATGAAAAACTGTTTTTT. The full variable domain, in which reference TRBV5-1 and TRBJ1-4 provide the parts outside the CDR3, is KAGVTQTPRYLIKTRGQQVTLSCSPISGHRSVSWYQQTPGQGLQFLFEYFSETQRNKGNFPGRFSGRQFSNSRSEMNVSTLELGDSALYLCASSLLTGANEKLFFGSGTQLSVL.

The chain combines TRBV5-4 with TRBJ2-7; TRBD1 might be the D (5 bases). The CDR3 runs 14 residues. V was trimmed by 2 bases and J by 0 bases, leaving 9 bases between them. CDR1 SGHNT and CDR2 YYREEE come from the germline V gene (reference sequence). This CDR3 is CASSLDRPSYEQYF. In DNA form, the CDR3 reads TGTGCCAGCAGCTTAGACAGACCCTCCTACGAGCAGTACTTC.

The genes are TRBV9 and TRBJ2-3, with 10 bases identical to TRBD2. V shed 0 bases and J 1 base; nucleotides not matched to a gene: 2. The germline V gene encodes CDR1 SGDLS and CDR2 YYNGEE. The CDR3 totals 16 residues. CDR3 sequence (DNA): TGTGCCAGCAGCGTAGGAACTAGCGGGGGCACAGATACGCAGTATTTT. Amino acids: CASSVGTSGGTDTQYF. The full variable domain, rest sourced from reference TRBV9 and TRBJ2-3, is DSGVTQTPKHLITATGQRVTLRCSPRSGDLSVYWYQQSLDQGLQFLIQYYNGEERAKGNILERFSAQQFPDLHSELNLSSLELGDSALYFCASSVGTSGGTDTQYFGPGTRLTVL.

V is TRBV5-8 and J is TRBJ1-2, with a weak D call TRBD1 (5 bases). V gave up 0 bases and J gave up 5 bases, with 17 bases separating them. Germline CDR1 and CDR2: SGHTS and YDEGEE. There are 16 residues in the CDR3. The CDR3 sequence is CASSLVGTTGGYGYTF. The DNA for the CDR3 is TGTGCCAGCAGCTTGGTGGGGACTACCGGCGGATATGGCTACACCTTC.

This chain links TRBV29-1 with TRBJ1-2; TRBD1 matches at 8 bases. This CDR3 has 13 residues. With 8 bases clipped from V and 2 bases from J, the junction kept 7 bases outside the gene matches. CDR1 and CDR2 (germline): SQVTM, ANQGSEA. The CDR3 DNA follows: TGCAGCCTCCCGGACAGGGCGAACTATGGCTACACCTTC. Residues: CSLPDRANYGYTF.

CDR3 nucleotide sequence: TGTGCCAGTAGTATAGGAAAGAACACTGAAGCTTTCTTT. Translating gives CASSIGKNTEAFF. The V call is TRBV19, the J call TRBJ1-1; no clear D gene. The CDR3 spans 13 residues. Trimming pared 1 base from V and 1 base from J, leaving 4 bases between. Germline-derived CDR1 and CDR2 are LNHDA and SQIVND (reference sequence).

This chain uses TRBV27 with TRBJ2-2, with D possibly TRBD1 on 6 matching bases. CDR3 length: 13 residues. V was trimmed by 6 bases and J by 5 bases, leaving 10 bases between them. Germline V CDR1 and CDR2: MNHEY, SMNVEV (reference sequence). CDR3 DNA: TGTGCCAGCAGACAGGGTAGGACCGGGGAGCTGTTTTTT. Protein product: CASRQGRTGELFF.

The chain has TRBV14 and TRBJ1-1, with D possibly TRBD1 on 5 matching bases. This CDR3 has 18 residues. Germline V gene sequence: CDR1 SGHDN, CDR2 FVKESK. With 4 bases removed from V and 0 bases from J, the gap between germline ends came to 21 bases. This CDR3 is CASSPRPPGRGLNTEAFF. CDR3 in DNA: TGTGCCAGCAGCCCCCGTCCTCCGGGACGGGGGTTGAACACTGAAGCTTTCTTT. Full variable domain (outside the CDR3, taken from reference TRBV14 and TRBJ1-1): EAGVTQFPSHSVIEKGQTVTLRCDPISGHDNLYWYRRVMGKEIKFLLHFVKESKQDESGMPNNRFLAERTGGTYSTLKVQPAELEDSGVYFCASSPRPPGRGLNTEAFFGQGTRLTVV.

The genes are TRBV30 and TRBJ2-3; tentative D call: TRBD2 (5 bases). The CDR3 runs 15 residues. CDR1 and CDR2 (germline): GTSNPN, SVGIG (reference sequence). V dropped 0 bases and J dropped 3 bases, with 13 bases sitting between them. CDR3 residues: CAWSVGGSLTDTQYF. For the CDR3, the DNA is TGTGCCTGGAGTGTTGGAGGCAGTCTTACAGATACGCAGTATTTT.

The chain recombines TRBV4-3 with TRBJ2-2; D gene ambiguous. Germline V gene sequence: CDR1 LGHNA, CDR2 YSLEER. The CDR3 contains 17 residues. The germline V and J ends were trimmed by 5 bases and 7 bases, with 23 bases remaining between them. DNA of the CDR3: TGCGCCAGCAGCATAACCACCCTCGACGGACGCTACGGGGAGCTGTTTTTT. Translating it yields CASSITTLDGRYGELFF.

The rearrangement links TRBV30 to TRBJ2-7, with 10 bases aligning to TRBD1. V was clipped by 4 bases and J by 2 bases; unmatched bases: 5. The CDR3 runs to 14 residues. The germline CDR1 and CDR2 sequences are GTSNPN and SVGIG (reference sequence). CDR3 DNA: TGTGCCTGGAAGGCGGGGACAGGGGCCTACGAGCAGTACTTC. Translation gives CAWKAGTGAYEQYF.

The chain couples TRBV9 to TRBJ2-1; 7 bases fit TRBD1. This CDR3 is 15 amino acids long. Germline CDR1 SGDLS, CDR2 YYNGEE. The V and J ends lost 0 bases and 5 bases, in that order; junction bases with no gene match: 5. The CDR3 region has the DNA TGTGCCAGCAGCGTAGTGGCAGGGGGAAACAATGAGCAGTTCTTC. Translation: CASSVVAGGNNEQFF.

V usage is TRBV9 and J usage is TRBJ2-3; the D call may be TRBD1 or TRBD2 (5 bases each). V shed 0 bases and J shed 0 bases, with 5 bases lying between them. The CDR3 is 14 residues long. Germline CDR1 reads SGDLS; CDR2 reads YYNGEE. The CDR3 region is CASSVGGSTDTQYF. The CDR3 nucleotides read TGTGCCAGCAGCGTAGGGGGGAGCACAGATACGCAGTATTTT.

CDR3 amino acids: CASSLSSRRNYEQYF. The CDR3 region has the DNA TGTGCCAGCAGTTTATCATCCCGCAGAAACTACGAGCAGTACTTC. The chain combines TRBV27 with TRBJ2-7, with unresolved D. CDR3 size: 15 residues. The V gene lost 0 bases and the J gene lost 3 bases, with 12 bases spanning the gap. The germline CDR1 and CDR2 sequences are MNHEY and SMNVEV (reference sequence).

The J gene is TRBJ2-1, the V gene TRBV5-8, with TRBD2 matching over 8 bases. V shed 1 base, J shed 5 bases, and the junction held 5 bases outside the gene matches. Germline CDR1 reads SGHTS; CDR2 reads YDEGEE. This CDR3 has 15 amino acids. The DNA of the CDR3 is TGTGCCAGCAGCTTGCAACCGGGGGGGAACAATGAGCAGTTCTTC. Translated: CASSLQPGGNNEQFF.

This clone was counted a single time. The chain recombines TRBV5-8 with TRBJ2-1, with D perhaps matching TRBD2 (6 bases). Germline loops: CDR1 SGHTS, CDR2 YDEGEE. This CDR3 contains 15 residues. V lost 2 bases and J lost 6, with 15 bases in between. CDR3 protein: CASSFTGGEGNEQFF. The CDR3 coding sequence is TGTGCCAGCAGCTTCACCGGGGGAGAGGGCAATGAGCAGTTCTTC.

This clone occurred once. The J gene is TRBJ2-3, the V gene TRBV4-1; no definite D call. Germline CDR1 reads MGHRA; CDR2 reads YSYEKL. Deletions cut 3 bases from V and 4 bases from J, with 14 bases between. CDR3 size: 15 residues. CDR3 loop: CASSHDVRAADTQYF. CDR3 in DNA: TGCGCCAGCAGCCATGACGTTCGGGCAGCAGATACGCAGTATTTT.

V usage is TRBV13 and J usage is TRBJ2-3; TRBD2 agrees at 10 bases. The CDR3 covers 15 residues. Looked up from germline, CDR1 is PRHDT and CDR2 is FYEKMQ (reference sequence). V was pared by 2 bases and J by 3 bases, with 2 bases of the junction left unmatched. In DNA, the CDR3 is TGTGCCAGCAGCTTAAATAGCGGGGGGACAGATACGCAGTATTTT. Protein product: CASSLNSGGTDTQYF.

The chain carries TRBV9 and TRBJ2-7, with 7 positions matching TRBD1. The CDR3 contains 16 residues. V shed 4 bases and J 0 bases; nucleotides not matched to a gene: 10. The germline V gene encodes CDR1 SGDLS and CDR2 YYNGEE. CDR3 region: CASSHRTGPNSYEQYF. DNA for the CDR3: TGTGCCAGCAGCCACCGGACAGGCCCAAACTCCTACGAGCAGTACTTC.

The chain is built from TRBV11-3 and TRBJ2-7, with D tentatively TRBD2 (5 bases). The CDR3 spans 12 residues. V was shortened by 6 bases and J by 6 bases, with 12 bases between the two germline ends. In germline, CDR1 is SGHNT, CDR2 YENEEA. The CDR3 sequence is CASSLGGAEQYF. CDR3 coding DNA: TGTGCCAGCAGTCTCGGAGGAGCCGAGCAGTACTTC. Variable domain in full (rest from reference TRBV11-3 and TRBJ2-7): EAGVVQSPRYKIIEKKQPVAFWCNPISGHNTLYWYLQNLGQGPELLIRYENEEAVDDSQLPKDRFSAERLKGVDSTLKIQPAELGDSAVYLCASSLGGAEQYFGPGTRLTVT.

The chain joins TRBV4-3 to TRBJ2-2, with D tentatively TRBD2 (5 bases). The length of the CDR3 is 15 residues. Trimming took 1 base from V and 1 from J, leaving 7 bases between them. CDR1 is LGHNA, CDR2 YSLEER, per germline. CDR3 DNA: TGCGCCAGCAGCCAAGGACTATTGAACACCGGGGAGCTGTTTTTT. This gives the protein CASSQGLLNTGELFF.

The rearrangement joins TRBV10-3 to TRBJ1-1; D is undetermined. Germline V gene lookup returns CDR1 ENHRY and CDR2 SYGVKD. Trimming removed 2 bases at V and 5 bases at J, with 6 bases between. CDR3 length: 12 amino acids. The CDR3 DNA sequence: TGTGCCATCAGTGAGAAGGGTACTGAAGCTTTCTTT. The encoded protein is CAISEKGTEAFF.

This clone was detected a few times. V and J are TRBV7-9 and TRBJ1-4; the D gene is possibly TRBD1 (5 bases). Trimming removed 5 bases at V and 6 bases at J, with 13 bases between. The germline V gene has CDR1 SEHNR and CDR2 FQNEAQ (reference sequence). The CDR3 totals 14 residues. The CDR3 protein is CASSPLRGDEKLFF. CDR3 nucleotide sequence: TGTGCCAGCAGCCCCCTGCGGGGCGATGAAAAACTGTTTTTT.

This chain uses TRBV7-6 with TRBJ1-1; the D is unclear. Trimming removed 5 bases from V and 0 bases from J, with 1 base in between. Germline CDR1 SGHVS, CDR2 FNYEAQ. This CDR3 spans 11 amino acids. As DNA, the CDR3 is TGTGCCAGCAGCATGAACACTGAAGCTTTCTTT. Translation: CASSMNTEAFF.